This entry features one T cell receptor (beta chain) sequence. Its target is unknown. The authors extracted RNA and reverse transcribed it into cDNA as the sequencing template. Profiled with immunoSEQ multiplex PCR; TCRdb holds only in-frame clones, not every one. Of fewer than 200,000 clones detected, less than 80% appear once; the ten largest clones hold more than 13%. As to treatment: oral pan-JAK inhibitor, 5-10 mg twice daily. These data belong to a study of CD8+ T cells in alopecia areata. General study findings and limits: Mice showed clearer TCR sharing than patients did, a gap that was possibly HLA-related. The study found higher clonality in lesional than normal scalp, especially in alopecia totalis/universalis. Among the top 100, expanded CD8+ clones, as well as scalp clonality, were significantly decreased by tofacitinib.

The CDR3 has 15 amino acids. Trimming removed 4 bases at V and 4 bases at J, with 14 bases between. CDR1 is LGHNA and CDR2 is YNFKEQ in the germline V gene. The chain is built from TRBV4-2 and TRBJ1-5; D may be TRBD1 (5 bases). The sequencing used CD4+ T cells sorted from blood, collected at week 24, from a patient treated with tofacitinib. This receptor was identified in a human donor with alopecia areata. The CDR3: CASSPSGRDNQPQHF. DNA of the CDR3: TGTGCCAGCAGCCCGTCGGGACGGGATAATCAGCCCCAGCATTTT.